This T cell receptor (beta chain) was captured in a study of vaccination and CD4 T cells after COVID-19. Study-wide context: Typically, post-vaccine samples were obtained a median around 72 days after dose two, within a range of 14 to 241. Stimulation of the cells used overlapping spike peptide pools from SARS-CoV-2 and from the common cold coronaviruses HCoV-NL63, HCoV-OC43 and HCoV-229E. Cultures designated as controls were supplied with a CEFX pool, an HIV-1 Nef pool, or no peptide. Study-level findings and limits: There were relatively few convalescent patients studied, and there were no early post-infection timepoints.

Sequenced with the Oncomine TCR Beta short-read assay was DNA taken from cultured CD4+ T cells. Using its own MiXCR run on the PCR reads, TCRdb lists one record per CDR3 protein. The table shows about 14,000 distinct CDR3 sequences, with 35% occurring only once. The treatment was: approximately nine-day PBMC culture with coronavirus spike peptide pools or control peptides (ViraFEST assay). Notes on this clonotype: Its antigen remains unidentified. A much larger clone sits a single nucleotide away, making a read error possible.

Sequencing was carried out using CD4+ T cells from blood, cultured in vitro. The clonotype originates from a human donor who had recovered from COVID-19.

The CDR3 protein is CASNSIRQGHNSPLHF. CDR3 nucleotide sequence: TGTGCCAGCAATTCCATCCGACAGGGCCATAATTCACCCCTCCACTTT. The chain combines TRBV27 with TRBJ1-6; TRBD1 matches 7 bases. After removal of 7 bases from V and 5 bases from J, the junction contained 11 bases not matched to a gene. The CDR3 spans 16 residues. In germline, CDR1 is MNHEY, CDR2 SMNVEV (reference sequence).